This entry concerns a single T cell receptor beta chain. This sample was taken from a study of T cell changes during pregnancy in multiple sclerosis. The CDR3 runs to 16 residues. V was shortened by 6 bases and J by 4 bases, with 21 bases between the two germline ends. Germline V gene data show CDR1 as SGHVS and CDR2 as FQNEAQ. Only in-frame clones appear in the TCRdb table, and some are missing; sequencing was by immunoSEQ multiplex PCR. The repertoire holds 50,000 to 65,000 clones, with roughly 92% as singletons. The chain uses TRBV7-8 and TRBJ1-1; possibly TRBD1 for D (5 bases). The receptor was isolated from a female donor with multiple sclerosis, enrolled in a pregnancy study. The material sequenced was CD8+ T cells from peripheral blood mononuclear cells, taken in the second trimester of pregnancy. The CDR3 reads CASSPRWAGRGTEAFF. The CDR3 DNA follows: TGTGCCAGCAGTCCAAGGTGGGCAGGGAGGGGCACTGAAGCTTTCTTT.